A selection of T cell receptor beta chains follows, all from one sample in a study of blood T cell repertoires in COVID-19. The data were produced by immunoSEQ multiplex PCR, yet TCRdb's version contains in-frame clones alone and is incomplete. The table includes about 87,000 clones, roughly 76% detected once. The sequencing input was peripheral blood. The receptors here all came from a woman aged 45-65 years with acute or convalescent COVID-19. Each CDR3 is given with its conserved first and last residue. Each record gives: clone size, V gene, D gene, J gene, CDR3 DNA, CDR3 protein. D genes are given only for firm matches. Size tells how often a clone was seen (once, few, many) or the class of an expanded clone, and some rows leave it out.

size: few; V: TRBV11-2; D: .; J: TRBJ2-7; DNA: TGTGCCAGCAGCTTAGAGGGTGGACAGAAACACGAGCAGTACTTC; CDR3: CASSLEGGQKHEQYF
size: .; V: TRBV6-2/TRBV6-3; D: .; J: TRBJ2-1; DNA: TGTGCCAGCAGTTATGGGACAAACTCCTACAATGAGCAGTTCTTC; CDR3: CASSYGTNSYNEQFF
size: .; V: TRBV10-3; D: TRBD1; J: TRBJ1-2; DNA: TGTGCCATCAGTGGTGGGGACAGCGCGAACTATGGCTACACCTTC; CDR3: CAISGGDSANYGYTF
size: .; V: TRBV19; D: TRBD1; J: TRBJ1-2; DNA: TGTGCCAGTAAGAGGACAGGAGTCTATGGCTACACCTTC; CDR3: CASKRTGVYGYTF
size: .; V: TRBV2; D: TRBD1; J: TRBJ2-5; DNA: TGTGCCAGCAGTGAAGCGCTAGGGGACAGTAGAGTCTTCCAGTACTTC; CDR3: CASSEALGDSRVFQYF
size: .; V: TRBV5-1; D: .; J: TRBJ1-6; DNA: TGCGCCAGCAGCCCCGGGACACCCTATAATTCACCCCTCCACTTT; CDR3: CASSPGTPYNSPLHF
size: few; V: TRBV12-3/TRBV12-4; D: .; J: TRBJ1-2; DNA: TGTGCCAGCAGTCAACAATATGGCTACACCTTC; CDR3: CASSQQYGYTF
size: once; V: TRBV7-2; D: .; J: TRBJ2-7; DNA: TGTGCCAGCAGCTTTGTGGAGGGGGCGGGCCAGCAGTACTTC; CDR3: CASSFVEGAGQQYF
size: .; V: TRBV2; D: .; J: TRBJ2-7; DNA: TGTGCCAGCAGTGAAGCGCCCGGTTACGAGCAGTACTTC; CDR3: CASSEAPGYEQYF
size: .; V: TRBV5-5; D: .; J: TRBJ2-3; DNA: TGTGCCAGCAGCTTGGGTCGGGGAACAGATACGCAGTATTTT; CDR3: CASSLGRGTDTQYF